These 25 T cell receptor beta chains were all obtained from the same sample, sequenced in a study of blood T cell repertoires in COVID-19. Generated by immunoSEQ multiplex PCR, the TCRdb table keeps only in-frame clones and is missing some. The sample yields 130,000 to 150,000 clones, 65% to 85% seen once. The sequenced sample consisted of PBMCs or T cells enriched from blood (not recorded which). The receptors here all came from a woman aged 45-65 years who had been exposed to COVID-19.

This chain connects TRBV10-2 to TRBJ1-6, with a possible D match to TRBD1 (5 bases). The CDR3 loop spans 13 amino acids. Germline V gene sequence: CDR1 WSHSY, CDR2 SAAADI. V shed 2 bases and J shed 10 bases, with 9 bases lying between them. The CDR3 bases are TGCGCCAGCAGTGAGGGGGCATTCTCACCCCTCCACTTT. It is translated as CASSEGAFSPLHF.

This clone turned up a few times. V usage is TRBV30 and J usage is TRBJ1-5; D is unresolved. V lost 2 bases, J lost 4 bases, and 15 bases lay in between. The CDR3 has 15 residues. Germline-derived CDR1 and CDR2 are GTSNPN and SVGIG (reference sequence). In nucleotides, the CDR3 is TGTGCCTGGAGTATCGGGTTTGGCCCGAATCAGCCCCAGCATTTT. It is translated as CAWSIGFGPNQPQHF.

V usage is TRBV9 and J usage is TRBJ2-2; 7 bases align to TRBD2. Trimming cost V 2 bases and J 4 bases; bases outside gene matches: 5. Germline V gene lookup returns CDR1 SGDLS and CDR2 YYNGEE. The CDR3 is 15 amino acids. The CDR3 bases are TGTGCCAGCAGCGTCGCGGGAGCGACCACCGGGGAGCTGTTTTTT. Protein: CASSVAGATTGELFF. Combining the CDR3 with reference TRBV9 and TRBJ2-2 gives the whole variable domain DSGVTQTPKHLITATGQRVTLRCSPRSGDLSVYWYQQSLDQGLQFLIQYYNGEERAKGNILERFSAQQFPDLHSELNLSSLELGDSALYFCASSVAGATTGELFFGEGSRLTVL.

V and J are TRBV9 and TRBJ2-7; D not certain. Germline V gene lookup returns CDR1 SGDLS and CDR2 YYNGEE. CDR3 length: 12 amino acids. The V end lost 0 bases, the J end lost 7 bases, and 8 bases lay between the germline ends. CDR3 residues: CASSVVGEEQYF. For the CDR3, the DNA is TGTGCCAGCAGCGTAGTCGGAGAAGAGCAGTACTTC.

A remark on this clone: At the DNA level, this CDR3 is encoded by other sequences in the same sample as well. The chain links TRBV11-3 to TRBJ2-3; 8 bases align to TRBD2. The CDR3 has 15 amino acids. Per the germline V gene, CDR1 is SGHNT and CDR2 is YENEEA. J gave up 2 bases and V 5 bases, and 6 bases lay outside the gene matches. This CDR3 reads CASSPGGGPTDTQYF. The CDR3 coding sequence is TGTGCCAGCAGCCCCGGCGGGGGGCCCACAGATACGCAGTATTTT.

The chain joins TRBV4-3 to TRBJ1-5; TRBD1 agrees at 8 bases. With 0 bases clipped from V and 1 base from J, the junction kept 20 bases outside the gene matches. The CDR3 runs 22 residues. Germline CDR1 LGHNA, CDR2 YSLEER. For the CDR3, the DNA is TGCGCCAGCAGCCAAGATTTGGGGGGGACAGGTGGAAGAGGCGAGAGCAATCAGCCCCAGCATTTT. This gives the protein CASSQDLGGTGGRGESNQPQHF.

This clone was detected only once. This rearrangement joins TRBV13 to TRBJ1-1, with D hard to call. Germline V gene sequence: CDR1 PRHDT, CDR2 FYEKMQ (reference sequence). CDR3 length equals 14 residues. V was shortened by 2 bases and J by 3 bases, with 10 bases between the two germline ends. The CDR3 region is CASSLPLGDTEAFF. Written as DNA, the CDR3 is TGTGCCAGCAGCTTACCCCTCGGGGACACTGAAGCTTTCTTT.

J is TRBJ1-5 and V is TRBV19; no reliable D call. The CDR3 totals 13 residues. Germline lookup yields CDR1 LNHDA and CDR2 SQIVND (reference sequence). V dropped 5 bases and J dropped 10 bases, with 15 bases sitting between them. CDR3 region: CASSEVGQRPQHF. CDR3 bases: TGTGCCAGTAGTGAGGTAGGCCAGCGTCCCCAGCATTTT.

The V gene is TRBV20-1, the J gene TRBJ1-6; D is ambiguous. CDR1 DFQATT and CDR2 SNEGSKA come from the germline V gene (reference sequence). CDR3 size: 13 residues. V was trimmed by 3 bases and J by 10 bases, leaving 13 bases between them. This CDR3 reads CSASRGFESPLHF. The DNA for the CDR3 is TGCAGTGCTAGTCGAGGTTTCGAGTCACCCCTCCACTTT.

V and J are TRBV7-2 and TRBJ1-2, with 8 bases fitting TRBD1. With 5 bases clipped from V and 8 bases from J, the junction kept 13 bases outside the gene matches. The germline V gene has CDR1 SGHTA and CDR2 FQGNSA. The CDR3 contains 15 residues. The CDR3 here is CASSPQTGGVGGYTF. CDR3 sequence (DNA): TGTGCCAGCAGCCCACAAACAGGGGGGGTAGGCGGCTACACCTTC.

The chain is built from TRBV5-1 and TRBJ2-5; 13 nucleotides match TRBD2. After removal of 0 bases from V and 5 bases from J, the junction contained 7 bases not matched to a gene. The CDR3 covers 17 residues. Germline assignment: CDR1 SGHRS and CDR2 YFSETQ. This CDR3 is CASSLGLGLAGDETQYF. The CDR3 DNA sequence: TGCGCCAGCAGCTTGGGACTCGGACTAGCGGGAGATGAGACCCAGTACTTC.

This clone came up a few times. This sequence joins TRBV19 and TRBJ1-2; D is perhaps TRBD1 (6 bases). The germline CDR1 and CDR2 sequences are LNHDA and SQIVND (reference sequence). Trimming stripped 5 bases from V and 2 bases from J, with 12 bases between. The CDR3 has 14 residues. In nucleotides, the CDR3 is TGTGCCAGTAGTCATCGGACAGCCAACTATGGCTACACCTTC. It is translated as CASSHRTANYGYTF.

V and J are TRBV7-6 and TRBJ1-6; no definite D call. Germline CDR1 SGHVS, CDR2 FNYEAQ. Trimming took off 7 bases at V and 3 bases at J, with 22 bases between the two ends. This CDR3 spans 18 amino acids. The CDR3 spells CASTFYPFGGIYNSPLHF. The CDR3 DNA is TGTGCCAGCACCTTCTACCCCTTTGGAGGGATCTATAATTCACCCCTCCACTTT. Filled out from reference TRBV7-6 and TRBJ1-6, the complete variable domain reads GAGVSQSPRYKVTKRGQDVALRCDPISGHVSLYWYRQALGQGPEFLTYFNYEAQQDKSGLPNDRFSAERPEGSISTLTIQRTEQRDSAMYRCASTFYPFGGIYNSPLHFGNGTRLTVT.

This chain uses TRBV5-6 with TRBJ1-2, with D perhaps matching TRBD1 (6 bases). Germline CDR1 SGHDT, CDR2 YYEEEE. The CDR3 runs 13 residues. V was pared by 3 bases and J by 7 bases, with 13 bases between. The CDR3, as DNA: TGTGCCAGCAGCTCGTGGGGGGGCGCTGGCTACACCTTC. Its translation: CASSSWGGAGYTF.

J is TRBJ2-7 and V is TRBV4-3, with TRBD2 matching 9 bases. The length of the CDR3 is 15 residues. Unmatched junction bases numbered 6, after V lost 1 base and J lost 5 bases. Germline V gene sequence: CDR1 LGHNA, CDR2 YSLEER. The CDR3 region is CASSQGLAGFDEQYF. The CDR3 DNA follows: TGCGCCAGCAGCCAAGGGCTAGCGGGATTCGACGAGCAGTACTTC.

Worth noting for this clone: The junction departs from the called germline gene at one end, perhaps through a read error. The J gene is TRBJ1-2, the V gene TRBV5-4; TRBD1 is a possible D gene (6 bases). The CDR3 spans 15 residues. Germline V gene sequence: CDR1 SGHNT, CDR2 YYREEE (reference sequence). The chain's CDR3 is CASSPLDRPRPPVAF. The CDR3 DNA follows: TGTGCCAGCAGCCCATTGGACAGACCGAGGCCACCCGTAGCCTTC.

The chain joins TRBV10-2 to TRBJ1-4, with unresolved D. Looked up from germline, CDR1 is WSHSY and CDR2 is SAAADI. With 5 bases removed from V and 4 bases from J, the gap between germline ends came to 14 bases. The CDR3 loop spans 15 amino acids. DNA for the CDR3: TGCGCCAGCAGTCGAGGAGGGTATGGTAATGAAAAACTGTTTTTT. Encoded protein: CASSRGGYGNEKLFF.

The gene calls are TRBV4-3 and TRBJ2-5, with TRBD1 as a possible D gene (6 bases). The germline V gene encodes CDR1 LGHNA and CDR2 YSLEER. Trimming stripped 0 bases from V and 1 base from J, with 9 bases between. The CDR3 extends over 15 amino acids. Written as DNA, the CDR3 is TGCGCCAGCAGCCAAGAATTGGGGGCCCAAGAGACCCAGTACTTC. This codes for CASSQELGAQETQYF.

V is TRBV19 and J is TRBJ1-5, with D possibly being TRBD1 (6 bases). Trimming took off 1 base at V and 6 bases at J, with 13 bases between the two ends. The CDR3 runs to 15 residues. Germline CDR1 reads LNHDA; CDR2 reads SQIVND (reference sequence). The CDR3: CASSIARGSGQPQHF. CDR3 bases: TGTGCCAGTAGTATAGCCAGGGGAAGTGGTCAGCCCCAGCATTTT. The full variable domain, completed using reference TRBV19 and TRBJ1-5, is DGGITQSPKYLFRKEGQNVTLSCEQNLNHDAMYWYRQDPGQGLRLIYYSQIVNDFQKGDIAEGYSVSREKKESFPLTVTSAQKNPTAFYLCASSIARGSGQPQHFGDGTRLSIL.

The V and J genes are TRBV5-6 and TRBJ2-5; D gene uncertain. Trimming left V 0 bases short and J 4 bases short, with 7 bases between. The CDR3 extends over 13 amino acids. Germline CDR1 and CDR2: SGHDT and YYEEEE. This CDR3 reads CASSLGGGETQYF. The CDR3 region has the DNA TGTGCCAGCAGCTTGGGAGGCGGAGAGACCCAGTACTTC.

This rearrangement joins TRBV7-2 to TRBJ2-3, with a weak D call TRBD2 (6 bases). The CDR3 runs 13 residues. The V and J ends lost 5 bases and 4 bases respectively, with 10 bases between them. Germline V CDR1 and CDR2: SGHTA, FQGNSA. CDR3 nucleotides: TGTGCCAGCAGCAAGGACTACGCAGATACGCAGTATTTT. Amino acid sequence: CASSKDYADTQYF.

The rearrangement joins TRBV11-2 to TRBJ2-2, with 7 bases that match TRBD2. The CDR3 extends over 16 amino acids. CDR1 SGHAT and CDR2 FQNNGV come from the germline V gene. The V and J ends lost 4 bases and 6 bases, in that order; junction bases with no gene match: 11. CDR3 region: CASSSLSEGRAGELFF. Written as DNA, the CDR3 is TGTGCCAGCAGCTCCCTCAGTGAGGGGAGGGCCGGGGAGCTGTTTTTT.

The table lists this clone with a count of one. The rearrangement joins TRBV19 to TRBJ2-7; D possibly corresponds to TRBD2 (6 bases). Germline assignment: CDR1 LNHDA and CDR2 SQIVND (reference sequence). Trimming left V 3 bases short and J 1 base short, with 10 bases between. The length of the CDR3 is 14 residues. The DNA of the CDR3 is TGTGCCAGTAGTATTCGGGGGACGTCCTACGAGCAGTACTTC. It codes for CASSIRGTSYEQYF. The whole variable domain, filled in from reference TRBV19 and TRBJ2-7, reads DGGITQSPKYLFRKEGQNVTLSCEQNLNHDAMYWYRQDPGQGLRLIYYSQIVNDFQKGDIAEGYSVSREKKESFPLTVTSAQKNPTAFYLCASSIRGTSYEQYFGPGTRLTVT.

This clone was picked up a small number of times. The genes are TRBV28 and TRBJ1-2; 7 bases are shared with TRBD1. This CDR3 is built from 15 residues. Germline V gene sequence: CDR1 MDHEN, CDR2 SYDVKM. Losses at the gene ends were 2 bases for V and 0 bases for J; bases not matched to a gene: 3. The CDR3 protein is CASSLGDRANYGYTF. The CDR3 bases are TGTGCCAGCAGTTTAGGGGACAGAGCTAACTATGGCTACACCTTC.

The J gene is TRBJ1-1, the V gene TRBV7-2; D unresolved. CDR1 is SGHTA and CDR2 is FQGNSA in the germline V gene. Trimming left V 5 bases short and J 6 bases short, with 16 bases between. The CDR3 totals 14 residues. The CDR3 spells CASSNEMIRAEAFF. The CDR3 DNA reads TGTGCCAGCAGCAACGAGATGATTCGCGCTGAAGCTTTCTTT.